The 22 T cell receptor beta chains given below trace back to one sample, sequenced in a study of shared clonotypes between healthy human individuals. Libraries were prepared by immunoSEQ multiplex PCR; TCRdb keeps only in-frame clonotypes and omits some of them. The sample yields about 1 million clones, approximately 72% seen once. Material for sequencing was memory CD4+ T cells sorted from blood. Subset reported: CD45RA-negative fraction. These receptors all stem from a man younger than 35 in good health.

A note on this clone: A read error is possible here, since a much larger clone lies one base away. This sample also contains other DNA sequences that code for the same CDR3. The chain has TRBV30 and TRBJ1-3; D is unresolved. This CDR3 has 12 amino acids. The V and J ends lost 5 bases and 0 bases respectively, with 5 bases between them. Per germline, CDR1 GTSNPN and CDR2 SVGIG (reference sequence). The CDR3 is CAWSVSGNTIYF. CDR3 nucleotide sequence: TGTGCCTGGTCCGTCTCTGGAAACACCATATATTTT.

This chain joins TRBV2 and TRBJ1-2; D possibly corresponds to TRBD1 (6 bases). CDR1 and CDR2 from the germline V gene are SNHLY and FYNNEI. The V and J ends lost 2 bases and 4 bases respectively, with 17 bases between them. This CDR3 spans 16 amino acids. The CDR3 protein is CASSERGGGSPYGYTF. In DNA form, the CDR3 reads TGTGCCAGCAGTGAAAGGGGGGGCGGATCGCCCTATGGCTACACCTTC.

The chain links TRBV6-5 to TRBJ2-1, with 13 bases aligning to TRBD2. J lost 9 bases, V lost 2 bases, and 7 bases had no gene match. Germline V lookup: CDR1 MNHEY, CDR2 SVGAGI. The CDR3 contains 16 residues. The CDR3 here is CASSYRTSGGGAEQFF. For the CDR3, the DNA is TGTGCCAGCAGTTACAGGACTAGCGGGGGAGGTGCTGAGCAGTTCTTC.

The chain carries TRBV30 and TRBJ2-1; the D gene could be TRBD1 or TRBD2 (5 bases each). With 2 bases removed from V and 4 bases from J, the gap between germline ends came to 15 bases. Looked up from germline, CDR1 is GTSNPN and CDR2 is SVGIG (reference sequence). CDR3 length: 15 residues. The CDR3 DNA reads as TGTGCCTGGAGTTTTCCATCCGGGGCGTACAATGAGCAGTTCTTC. Its translation: CAWSFPSGAYNEQFF.

This clone has only a few counts. One junction end does not reproduce the germline sequence, and a read error may be involved. V and J are TRBV5-4 and TRBJ2-1, with 9 positions matching TRBD2. Germline lookup yields CDR1 SGHNT and CDR2 YYREEE (reference sequence). This CDR3 region has 12 residues. The CDR3, as DNA: TGTGCCAGCAGCTTGGTCCGGACTAGCGTCCTCTTC. Translation: CASSLVRTSVLF.

This chain links TRBV5-1 with TRBJ2-7, with D perhaps TRBD1 (6 bases). This CDR3 spans 15 amino acids. Germline V gene sequence: CDR1 SGHRS, CDR2 YFSETQ. V was cut by 0 bases and J by 6 bases, with 16 bases left in between. The CDR3, as DNA: TGCGCCAGCAGCTTGGATCAGGGGACGTCCCTCGAGCAGTACTTC. It is translated as CASSLDQGTSLEQYF.

As concerns this clone: Other nucleotide sequences in the sample specify the same CDR3. The chain uses TRBV6-5 and TRBJ2-3, with D uncertain. This CDR3 spans 14 amino acids. Looked up from germline, CDR1 is MNHEY and CDR2 is SVGAGI. V lost 0 bases and J lost 2, with 6 bases in between. CDR3 loop: CASSYSSPTDTQYF. In nucleotides, the CDR3 is TGTGCCAGCAGTTACTCGTCCCCCACAGATACGCAGTATTTT.

The chain combines TRBV7-4 with TRBJ2-7; 15 bases map to TRBD2. Germline V CDR1 and CDR2: SGHVT, SQSDAQ. The J segment lost 0 bases and the V segment lost 8 bases, leaving 2 bases of the junction unmatched. The CDR3 is 15 amino acids. The DNA of the CDR3 is TGTGCCAGCGGACTAGCGGGGGGGAGCTCCTACGAGCAGTACTTC. It translates to CASGLAGGSSYEQYF. Full variable domain (missing parts from reference TRBV7-4 and TRBJ2-7): GAGVSQSPRYKVAKRGRDVALRCDSISGHVTLYWYRQTLGQGSEVLTYSQSDAQRDKSGRPSGRFSAERPERSVSTLKIQRTEQGDSAVYLCASGLAGGSSYEQYFGPGTRLTVT.

The V and J genes are TRBV5-1 and TRBJ2-3; D unclear. Trimming cost V 2 bases and J 6 bases, with 16 bases left between them. In germline, CDR1 is SGHRS, CDR2 YFSETQ. This CDR3 region has 15 residues. DNA for the CDR3: TGCGCCAGCAGCTTTTATGGCCAGTCAATCGATACGCAGTATTTT. It specifies CASSFYGQSIDTQYF.

This clone came up many times. The chain employs TRBV15 and TRBJ2-7; a weak D match, TRBD1 (5 bases). CDR1 is LNHNV, CDR2 YYDKDF, per germline (reference sequence). Trimming took 4 bases from V and 6 from J, leaving 13 bases between them. The CDR3 consists of 13 residues. The DNA of the CDR3 is TGTGCCACCAGCACGATGATAAGGGGCGAGCAGTACTTC. It specifies CATSTMIRGEQYF.

This clone was recorded once. The V and J genes are TRBV7-2 and TRBJ1-5, with 9 positions matching TRBD1. The length of the CDR3 is 15 residues. V dropped 2 bases and J dropped 6; count of bases not matched to a gene: 5. The germline gives CDR1 SGHTA, CDR2 FQGNSA. The CDR3 reads CASSLKGQGLQPQHF. Here the CDR3 DNA reads TGTGCCAGCAGCTTAAAGGGACAGGGACTTCAGCCCCAGCATTTT. Filled out from reference TRBV7-2 and TRBJ1-5, the complete variable domain reads GAGVSQSPSNKVTEKGKDVELRCDPISGHTALYWYRQSLGQGLEFLIYFQGNSAPDKSGLPSDRFSAERTGGSVSTLTIQRTQQEDSAVYLCASSLKGQGLQPQHFGDGTRLSIL.

This clone was recorded many times. J is TRBJ2-7 and V is TRBV11-2, with 7 nucleotides matching TRBD2. J gave up 3 bases and V 5 bases, and 10 bases lay outside the gene matches. Germline V gives CDR1 SGHAT, CDR2 FQNNGV. The CDR3 runs to 15 residues. This CDR3 reads CASSPDLAAFYEQYF. DNA for the CDR3: TGTGCCAGCAGCCCTGACCTAGCGGCTTTCTACGAGCAGTACTTC.

In its sample, this clone was seen many times. This sample also contains other DNA sequences that code for the same CDR3. The chain employs TRBV18 and TRBJ2-1; a weak D match, TRBD1 (6 bases). V dropped 1 base and J dropped 7 bases, with 11 bases sitting between them. CDR3 length equals 14 residues. CDR1 and CDR2 (germline): KGHSH, LQKENI. The CDR3 is CASSPREGVNEQFF. DNA for the CDR3: TGTGCCAGCTCACCACGAGAGGGGGTTAATGAGCAGTTCTTC.

The table lists this clone with a few counts. Since the CDR3 does not end with the conserved phenylalanine or tryptophan, this likely comes from a read error. Because the CDR3's place on the DNA is in doubt, the DNA is left out and the CDR3 is given as listed by TCRdb. The chain has TRBV9 and TRBJ1-6. Germline CDR1 SGDLS, CDR2 YYNGEE. The length of the CDR3 is 10 amino acids, counting both ends. The CDR3 spells CASSVAREAS.

Remarks on this clone: The identical CDR3 is also encoded by other nucleotide sequences in the sample. The rearrangement joins TRBV9 to TRBJ2-7, with D uncertain. There are 14 residues in the CDR3. Germline CDR1 SGDLS, CDR2 YYNGEE. Trimming stripped 0 bases from V and 2 bases from J, with 9 bases between. CDR3 nucleotides: TGTGCCAGCAGCGTAGGATTAGGAGCCTACGAGCAGTACTTC. Protein sequence: CASSVGLGAYEQYF. The full variable domain, its missing parts supplied by reference TRBV9 and TRBJ2-7, is DSGVTQTPKHLITATGQRVTLRCSPRSGDLSVYWYQQSLDQGLQFLIQYYNGEERAKGNILERFSAQQFPDLHSELNLSSLELGDSALYFCASSVGLGAYEQYFGPGTRLTVT.

J is TRBJ1-6 and V is TRBV5-6, with 7 positions matching TRBD1. The CDR3 is 13 residues long. Germline CDR1 is SGHDT and CDR2 is YYEEEE. Trimming took 5 bases from V and 7 from J; bases not matched to a gene: 3. CDR3 DNA: TGTGCCAGCAGGGACAGGCAAAATTCACCCCTCCACTTT. Translated, it gives CASRDRQNSPLHF.

In its sample, this clone was seen many times. The chain recombines TRBV30 with TRBJ1-1, with unresolved D. The V and J ends lost 4 bases and 0 bases respectively, with 12 bases between them. CDR3 length: 14 amino acids. The germline CDR1 and CDR2 sequences are GTSNPN and SVGIG (reference sequence). CDR3 nucleotides: TGTGCCTGGATCGGTCAATACATGAACACTGAAGCTTTCTTT. Amino acid sequence: CAWIGQYMNTEAFF.

Here the CDR3 reads CAISEGQVYGYTF. CDR3 coding DNA: TGTGCCATCTCAGAGGGGCAGGTCTATGGCTACACCTTC. This chain links TRBV6-6 with TRBJ1-2; D possibly corresponds to TRBD1 (5 bases). Trimming cost V 10 bases and J 4 bases, with 16 bases left between them. CDR1 and CDR2 (germline): MNHNY, SVGAGI (reference sequence). The CDR3 spans 13 residues.

The chain uses TRBV5-1 and TRBJ1-3, with 7 nucleotides matching TRBD1. Looked up from germline, CDR1 is SGHRS and CDR2 is YFSETQ. Trimming took 4 bases from V and 1 from J; bases not matched to a gene: 2. The length of the CDR3 is 14 residues. The CDR3 sequence: CASSPDRSGNTIYF. The DNA of the CDR3 is TGCGCCAGCAGCCCGGACAGGTCTGGAAACACCATATATTTT. Complete variable domain (other parts from reference TRBV5-1 and TRBJ1-3): KAGVTQTPRYLIKTRGQQVTLSCSPISGHRSVSWYQQTPGQGLQFLFEYFSETQRNKGNFPGRFSGRQFSNSRSEMNVSTLELGDSALYLCASSPDRSGNTIYFGEGSWLTVV.

V is TRBV5-4 and J is TRBJ2-5; maybe TRBD1 (8 bases). The CDR3 extends over 15 amino acids. The germline V gene has CDR1 SGHNT and CDR2 YYREEE (reference sequence). V lost 3 bases to trimming and J lost 4 bases, with 16 bases between them. The chain's CDR3 is CASSSVTGGGETQYF. DNA of the CDR3: TGTGCCAGCAGCTCGGTTACAGGGGGGGGAGAGACCCAGTACTTC.

The chain uses TRBV6-1 and TRBJ1-3; no clear D. V lost 1 base and J lost 4, with 11 bases in between. The CDR3 length is 15 residues. Germline V CDR1 and CDR2: MNHNS, SASEGT. The CDR3: CASSEGPILGNTIYF. The CDR3 coding sequence is TGTGCCAGCAGTGAAGGACCTATTTTGGGAAACACCATATATTTT.

This clone was seen a few times. The J gene is TRBJ1-1, the V gene TRBV27; the match to TRBD1 covers 7 bases. V lost 5 bases and J lost 1; bases outside the gene matches: 10. The CDR3 runs 16 residues. Germline V gene data show CDR1 as MNHEY and CDR2 as SMNVEV (reference sequence). CDR3 sequence: CASSLMTGTRNTEAFF. The CDR3 nucleotides are TGTGCCAGCAGTCTCATGACAGGGACTAGGAACACTGAAGCTTTCTTT.